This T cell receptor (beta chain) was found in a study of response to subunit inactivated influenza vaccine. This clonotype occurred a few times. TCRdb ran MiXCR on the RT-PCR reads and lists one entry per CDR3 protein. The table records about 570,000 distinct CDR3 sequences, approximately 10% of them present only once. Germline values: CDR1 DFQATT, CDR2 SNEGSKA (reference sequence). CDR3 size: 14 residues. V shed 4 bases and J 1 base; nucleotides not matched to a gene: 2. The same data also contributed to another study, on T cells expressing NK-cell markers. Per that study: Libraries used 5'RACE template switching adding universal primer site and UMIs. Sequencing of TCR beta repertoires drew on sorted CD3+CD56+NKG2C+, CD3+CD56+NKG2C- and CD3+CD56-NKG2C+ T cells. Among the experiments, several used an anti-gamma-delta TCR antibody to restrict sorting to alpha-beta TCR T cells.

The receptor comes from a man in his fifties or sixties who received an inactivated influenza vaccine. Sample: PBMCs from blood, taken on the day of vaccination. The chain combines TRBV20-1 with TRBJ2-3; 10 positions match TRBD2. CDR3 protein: CSATGLAGTDTQYF. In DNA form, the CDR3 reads TGCAGTGCTACTGGACTAGCGGGCACAGATACGCAGTATTTT.